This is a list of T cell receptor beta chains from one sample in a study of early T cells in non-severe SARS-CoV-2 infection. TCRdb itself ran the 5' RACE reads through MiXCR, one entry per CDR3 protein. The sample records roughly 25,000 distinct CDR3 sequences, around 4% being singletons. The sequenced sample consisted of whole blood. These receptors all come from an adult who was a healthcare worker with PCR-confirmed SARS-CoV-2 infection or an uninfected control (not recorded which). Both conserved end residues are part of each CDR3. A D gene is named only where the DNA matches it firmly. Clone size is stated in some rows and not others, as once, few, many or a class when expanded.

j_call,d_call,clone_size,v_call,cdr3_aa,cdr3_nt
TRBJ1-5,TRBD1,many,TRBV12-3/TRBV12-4,CASSLYRGSNQPQHF,TGTGCCAGCAGTTTGTACAGGGGAAGCAATCAGCCCCAGCATTTT
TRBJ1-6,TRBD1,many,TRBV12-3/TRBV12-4,CASCRTGGQYNSPLHF,TGTGCCAGCTGCCGGACAGGGGGCCAATATAATTCACCCCTCCACTTT
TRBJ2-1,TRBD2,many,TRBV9,CASSVSGGRYNEQFF,TGTGCCAGCAGCGTTAGCGGGGGACGGTACAATGAGCAGTTCTTC
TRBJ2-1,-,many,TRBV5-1,CASSLGTVINEQFF,TGCGCCAGCAGCCTGGGGACGGTGATCAATGAGCAGTTCTTC
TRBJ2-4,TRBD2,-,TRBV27,CASSLAGGINIQYF,TGTGCCAGCAGTTTAGCGGGAGGGATAAACATTCAGTACTTC
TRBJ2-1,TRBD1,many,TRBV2,CASSRDRDNEQFF,TGTGCCAGCAGTCGTGACAGGGACAATGAGCAGTTCTTC
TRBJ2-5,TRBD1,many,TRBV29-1,CSVVPSTGPVETQYF,TGCAGCGTCGTTCCTTCGACAGGGCCGGTAGAGACCCAGTACTTC
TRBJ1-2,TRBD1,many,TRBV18,CASSSDRVDGYTF,TGTGCCAGCTCATCCGACAGGGTGGATGGCTACACCTTC
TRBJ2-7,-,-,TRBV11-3,CASSFREPYEQYF,TGTGCCAGCAGCTTCAGGGAGCCGTACGAGCAGTACTTC
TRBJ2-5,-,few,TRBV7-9,CASSLGSGIQETQYF,TGTGCCAGCAGCTTAGGAAGTGGGATCCAAGAGACCCAGTACTTC
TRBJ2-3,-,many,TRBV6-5,CASGRTWRPTDTQYF,TGTGCCAGCGGCCGGACTTGGCGTCCCACAGATACGCAGTATTTT